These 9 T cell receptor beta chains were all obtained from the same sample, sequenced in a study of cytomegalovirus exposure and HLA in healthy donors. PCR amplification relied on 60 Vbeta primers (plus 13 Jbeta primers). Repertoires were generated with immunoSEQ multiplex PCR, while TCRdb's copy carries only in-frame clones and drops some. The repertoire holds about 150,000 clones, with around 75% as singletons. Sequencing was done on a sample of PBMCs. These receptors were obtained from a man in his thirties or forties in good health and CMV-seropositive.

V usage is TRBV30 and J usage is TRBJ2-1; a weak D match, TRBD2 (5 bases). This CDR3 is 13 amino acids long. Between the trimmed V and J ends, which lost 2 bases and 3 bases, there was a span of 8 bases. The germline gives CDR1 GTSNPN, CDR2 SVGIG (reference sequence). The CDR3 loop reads CAWSFTSYNEQFF. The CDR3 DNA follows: TGTGCCTGGAGTTTTACTAGCTACAATGAGCAGTTCTTC.

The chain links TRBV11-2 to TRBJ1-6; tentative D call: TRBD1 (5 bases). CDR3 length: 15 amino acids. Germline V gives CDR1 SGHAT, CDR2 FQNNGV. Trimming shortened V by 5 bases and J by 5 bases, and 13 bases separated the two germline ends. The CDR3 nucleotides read TGTGCCAGCAGCCCCCGCGGGACTAATAATTCACCCCTCCACTTT. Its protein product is CASSPRGTNNSPLHF.

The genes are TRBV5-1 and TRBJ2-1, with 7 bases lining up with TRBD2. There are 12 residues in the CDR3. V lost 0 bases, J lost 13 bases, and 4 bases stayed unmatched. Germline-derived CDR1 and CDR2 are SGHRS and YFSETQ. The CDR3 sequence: CASSLEPGLQFF. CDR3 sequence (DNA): TGCGCCAGCAGCTTGGAACCGGGACTACAGTTCTTC.

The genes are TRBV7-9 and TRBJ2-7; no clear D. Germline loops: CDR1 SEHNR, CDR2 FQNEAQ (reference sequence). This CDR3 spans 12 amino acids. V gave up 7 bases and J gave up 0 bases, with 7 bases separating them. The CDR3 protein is CASTSSSYEQYF. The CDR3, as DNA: TGTGCCAGCACCTCGAGCTCCTACGAGCAGTACTTC.

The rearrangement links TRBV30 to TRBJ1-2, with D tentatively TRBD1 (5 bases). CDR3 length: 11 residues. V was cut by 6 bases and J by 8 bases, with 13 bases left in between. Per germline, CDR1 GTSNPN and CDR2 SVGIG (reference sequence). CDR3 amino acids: CACQGVRGYTF. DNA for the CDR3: TGTGCCTGCCAAGGGGTGAGAGGCTACACCTTC.

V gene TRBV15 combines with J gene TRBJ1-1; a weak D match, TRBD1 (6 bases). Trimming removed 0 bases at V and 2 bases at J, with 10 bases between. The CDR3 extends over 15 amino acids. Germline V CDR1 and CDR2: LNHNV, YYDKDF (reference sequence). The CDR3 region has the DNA TGTGCCACCAGCAGAGAGACAGGAGCAAACACTGAAGCTTTCTTT. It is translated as CATSRETGANTEAFF.

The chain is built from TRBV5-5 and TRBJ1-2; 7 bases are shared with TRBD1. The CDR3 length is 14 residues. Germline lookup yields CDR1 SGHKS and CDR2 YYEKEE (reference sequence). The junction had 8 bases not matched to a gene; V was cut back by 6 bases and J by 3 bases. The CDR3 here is CASIGQGVYYGYTF. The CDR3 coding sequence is TGTGCCAGCATTGGCCAGGGGGTATACTATGGCTACACCTTC.

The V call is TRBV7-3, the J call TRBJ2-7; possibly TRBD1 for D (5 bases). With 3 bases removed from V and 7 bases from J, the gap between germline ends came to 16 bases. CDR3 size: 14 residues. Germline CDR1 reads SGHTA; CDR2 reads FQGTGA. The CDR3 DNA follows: TGTGCCAGCAGCTTTGCACAGGTGAATGAAGAGCAGTACTTC. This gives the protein CASSFAQVNEEQYF.

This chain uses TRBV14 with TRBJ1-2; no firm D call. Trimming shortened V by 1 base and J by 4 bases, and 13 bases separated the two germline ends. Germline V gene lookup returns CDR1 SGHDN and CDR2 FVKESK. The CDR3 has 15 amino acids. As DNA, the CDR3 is TGTGCCAGCAGCCAAGTCCCTAAAGCTCTCTATGGCTACACCTTC. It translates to CASSQVPKALYGYTF.